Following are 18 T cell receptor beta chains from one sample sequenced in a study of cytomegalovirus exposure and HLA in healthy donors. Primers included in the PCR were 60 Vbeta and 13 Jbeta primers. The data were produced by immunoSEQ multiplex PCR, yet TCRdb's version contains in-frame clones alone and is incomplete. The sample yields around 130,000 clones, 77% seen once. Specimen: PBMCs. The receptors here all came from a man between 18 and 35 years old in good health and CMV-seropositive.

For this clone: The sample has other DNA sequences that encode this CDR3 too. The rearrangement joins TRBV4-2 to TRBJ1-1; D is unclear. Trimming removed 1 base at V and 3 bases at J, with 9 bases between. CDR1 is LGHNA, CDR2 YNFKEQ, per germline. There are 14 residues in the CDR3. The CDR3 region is CASSQAAGDTEAFF. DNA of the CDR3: TGTGCCAGCAGCCAAGCGGCGGGCGACACTGAAGCTTTCTTT.

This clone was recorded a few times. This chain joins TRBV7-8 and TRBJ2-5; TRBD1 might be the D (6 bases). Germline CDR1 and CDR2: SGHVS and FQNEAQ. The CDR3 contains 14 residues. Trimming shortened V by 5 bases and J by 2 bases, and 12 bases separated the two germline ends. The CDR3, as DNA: TGTGCCAGCAGCCGGACAGAAATTCAAGAGACCCAGTACTTC. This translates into CASSRTEIQETQYF.

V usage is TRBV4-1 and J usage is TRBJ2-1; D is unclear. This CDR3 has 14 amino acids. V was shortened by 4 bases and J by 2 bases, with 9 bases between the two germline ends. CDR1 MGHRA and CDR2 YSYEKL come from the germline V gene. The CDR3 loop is CASSLLSAYNEQFF. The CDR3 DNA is TGCGCCAGCAGCCTCCTTTCGGCCTACAATGAGCAGTTCTTC.

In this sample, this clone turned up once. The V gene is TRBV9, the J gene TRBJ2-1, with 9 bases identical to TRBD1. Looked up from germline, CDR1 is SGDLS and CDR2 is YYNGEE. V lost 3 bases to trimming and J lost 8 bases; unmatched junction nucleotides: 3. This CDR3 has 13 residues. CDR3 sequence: CASSEGQGHEQFF. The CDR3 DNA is TGTGCCAGCAGCGAGGGACAGGGACATGAGCAGTTCTTC. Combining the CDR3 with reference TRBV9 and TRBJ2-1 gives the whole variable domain DSGVTQTPKHLITATGQRVTLRCSPRSGDLSVYWYQQSLDQGLQFLIQYYNGEERAKGNILERFSAQQFPDLHSELNLSSLELGDSALYFCASSEGQGHEQFFGPGTRLTVL.

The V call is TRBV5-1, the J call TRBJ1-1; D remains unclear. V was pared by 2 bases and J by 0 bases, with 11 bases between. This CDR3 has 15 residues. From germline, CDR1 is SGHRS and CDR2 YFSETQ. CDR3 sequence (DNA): TGCGCCAGCAGCTTACCGGGGAATCTGAACACTGAAGCTTTCTTT. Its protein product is CASSLPGNLNTEAFF.

CDR3 protein: CASSEGDTIQETQYF. The CDR3, as DNA: TGCGCCAGCAGTGAAGGGGACACGATACAAGAGACCCAGTACTTC. J is TRBJ2-5 and V is TRBV10-1; tentatively, D is TRBD1 (6 bases). The CDR3 is 15 residues long. Germline CDR1 reads WNHNN; CDR2 reads SYGVQD (reference sequence). Trimming pared 3 bases from V and 2 bases from J, leaving 13 bases between.

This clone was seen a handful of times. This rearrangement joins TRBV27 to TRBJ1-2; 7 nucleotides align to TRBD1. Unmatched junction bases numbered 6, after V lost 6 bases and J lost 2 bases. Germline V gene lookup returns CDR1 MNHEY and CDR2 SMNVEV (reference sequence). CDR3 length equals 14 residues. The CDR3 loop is CASRRTGVNYGYTF. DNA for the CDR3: TGTGCCAGCAGACGGACAGGAGTAAACTATGGCTACACCTTC.

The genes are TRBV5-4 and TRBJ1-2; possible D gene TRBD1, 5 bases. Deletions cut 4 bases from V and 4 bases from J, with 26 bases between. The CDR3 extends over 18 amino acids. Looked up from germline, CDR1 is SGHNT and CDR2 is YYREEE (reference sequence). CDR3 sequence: CASSPVDPWQGLGYGYTF. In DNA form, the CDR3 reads TGTGCCAGCAGCCCCGTCGACCCCTGGCAGGGTTTAGGCTATGGCTACACCTTC. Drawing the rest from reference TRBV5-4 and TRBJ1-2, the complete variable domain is ETGVTQSPTHLIKTRGQQVTLRCSSQSGHNTVSWYQQALGQGPQFIFQYYREEENGRGNFPPRFSGLQFPNYSSELNVNALELDDSALYLCASSPVDPWQGLGYGYTFGSGTRLTVV.

The CDR3: CASSFFSESSGNTIYF. In DNA form, the CDR3 reads TGTGCCAGCAGCTTCTTCAGCGAGAGCTCTGGAAACACCATATATTTT. This chain joins TRBV7-8 and TRBJ1-3; D is ambiguous. V lost 3 bases and J lost 0, with 12 bases in between. Germline V gene data show CDR1 as SGHVS and CDR2 as FQNEAQ. The CDR3 runs 16 residues.

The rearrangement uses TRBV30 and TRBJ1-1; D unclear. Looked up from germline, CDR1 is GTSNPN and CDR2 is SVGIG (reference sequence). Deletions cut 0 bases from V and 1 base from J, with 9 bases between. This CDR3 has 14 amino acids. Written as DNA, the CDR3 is TGTGCCTGGAGTGTAAAGGCAGGGAACACTGAAGCTTTCTTT. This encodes CAWSVKAGNTEAFF.

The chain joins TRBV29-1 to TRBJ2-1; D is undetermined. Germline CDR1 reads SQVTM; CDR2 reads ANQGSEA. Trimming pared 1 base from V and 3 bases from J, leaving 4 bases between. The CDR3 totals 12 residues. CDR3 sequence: CSVEAVYNEQFF. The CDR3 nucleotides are TGCAGCGTTGAAGCGGTCTACAATGAGCAGTTCTTC.

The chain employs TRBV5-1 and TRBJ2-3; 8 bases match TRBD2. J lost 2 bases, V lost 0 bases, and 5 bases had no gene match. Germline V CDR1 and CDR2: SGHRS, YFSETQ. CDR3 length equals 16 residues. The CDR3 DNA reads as TGCGCCAGCAGCTTGGAAGTAGCGGGACCCACAGATACGCAGTATTTT. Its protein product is CASSLEVAGPTDTQYF.

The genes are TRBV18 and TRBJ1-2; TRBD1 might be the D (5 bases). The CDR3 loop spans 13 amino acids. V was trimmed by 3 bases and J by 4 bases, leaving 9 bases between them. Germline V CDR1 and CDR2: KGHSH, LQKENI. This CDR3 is CASSPQGIYGYTF. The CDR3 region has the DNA TGTGCCAGCTCACCGCAGGGTATCTATGGCTACACCTTC. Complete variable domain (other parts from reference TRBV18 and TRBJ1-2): NAGVMQNPRHLVRRRGQEARLRCSPMKGHSHVYWYRQLPEEGLKFMVYLQKENIIDESGMPKERFSAEFPKEGPSILRIQQVVRGDSAAYFCASSPQGIYGYTFGSGTRLTVV.

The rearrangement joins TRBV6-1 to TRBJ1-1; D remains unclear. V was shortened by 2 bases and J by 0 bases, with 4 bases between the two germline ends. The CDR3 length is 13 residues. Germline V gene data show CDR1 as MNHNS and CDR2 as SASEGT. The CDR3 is CASSESVNTEAFF. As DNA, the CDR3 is TGTGCCAGCAGTGAATCGGTGAACACTGAAGCTTTCTTT.

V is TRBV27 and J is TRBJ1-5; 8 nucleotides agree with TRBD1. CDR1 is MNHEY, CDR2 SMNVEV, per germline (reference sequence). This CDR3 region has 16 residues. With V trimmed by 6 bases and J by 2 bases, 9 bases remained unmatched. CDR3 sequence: CASSPLTGGRNQPQHF. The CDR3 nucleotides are TGTGCCAGCAGCCCGCTCACAGGGGGACGCAATCAGCCCCAGCATTTT.

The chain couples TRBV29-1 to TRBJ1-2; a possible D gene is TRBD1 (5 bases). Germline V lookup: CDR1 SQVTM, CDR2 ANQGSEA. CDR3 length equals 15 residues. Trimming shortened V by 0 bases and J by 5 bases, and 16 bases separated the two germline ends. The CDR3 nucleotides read TGCAGCGTTGAAGACCCCCGCGGGGCTCGGTATGGCTACACCTTC. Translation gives CSVEDPRGARYGYTF.

The CDR3 DNA is TGCGCCAGCAGCTTGGAGTCCTCCACCGGGACAGGGGCTTACGAGCAGTACTTC. This translates into CASSLESSTGTGAYEQYF. This chain uses TRBV5-1 with TRBJ2-7; 10 bases agree with TRBD1. The CDR3 sequence is 18 residues long. The junction had 13 bases not matched to a gene; V was cut back by 0 bases and J by 4 bases. Germline loops: CDR1 SGHRS, CDR2 YFSETQ.

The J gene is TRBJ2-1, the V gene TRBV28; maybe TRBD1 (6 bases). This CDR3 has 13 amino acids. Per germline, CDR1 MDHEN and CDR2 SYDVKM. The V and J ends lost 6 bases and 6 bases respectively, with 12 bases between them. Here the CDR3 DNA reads TGTGCCAGCAGCCGAGGGACAATCAATGAGCAGTTCTTC. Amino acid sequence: CASSRGTINEQFF.